The clone carrying this T cell receptor beta chain occurred a few times. The antigen remains unidentified. The sample comes from a study of T cells after posttransplantation cyclophosphamide. General study findings and limits: Later post-transplant blood repertoires were often dominated by donor CD8+ memory clones. Recipient CMV seropositivity and CMV reactivation strongly tracked TRB clonality. TRB overlap between skin or GI tissue T cells and blood was limited.

Trimming took off 2 bases at V and 4 bases at J, with 9 bases between the two ends. Germline CDR1 is MNHEY and CDR2 is SVGAGI. CDR3 length: 13 amino acids. Repertoires were generated with immunoSEQ multiplex PCR, while TCRdb's copy carries only in-frame clones and drops some. Here the sample spans over 8,000 clones, approximately 87% being singletons. Cyclophosphamide on days +3 and +4 followed busulfan-fludarabine conditioning and a marrow graft. The V and J genes are TRBV6-5 and TRBJ2-7; no firm D call. Sample: PBMCs, taken after allogeneic stem cell transplant with posttransplant cyclophosphamide. The receptor's source is a female patient in her 40s who received an allogeneic stem cell transplant from an unrelated donor, was CMV-positive, and had no GVHD. Part of the T cells may come from the graft donor. CDR3 nucleotides: TGTGCCAGCAGTTACGACATGCTATACGAGCAGTACTTC. This codes for CASSYDMLYEQYF.